The 6 T cell receptor beta chains listed next were all sequenced from one sample in a study of siplizumab effects on memory and regulatory T cells. Only in-frame clones appear in the TCRdb table, and some are missing; sequencing was by immunoSEQ multiplex PCR. The sample shows about 100,000 clones, 75% to 95% of them seen only once. The specimen sequenced was CD4+ T cells sorted from blood. These TCRs come from a human donor in good health.

This chain connects TRBV28 to TRBJ2-7; TRBD1 might be the D (6 bases). The CDR3 loop spans 14 amino acids. CDR1 and CDR2 from the germline V gene are MDHEN and SYDVKM. The V end was cut by 2 bases, the J end by 2 bases, with 10 bases between. The CDR3, as DNA: TGTGCCAGCAGTTTACAGGGGCCACCCTACGAGCAGTACTTC. It specifies CASSLQGPPYEQYF.

The chain combines TRBV5-6 with TRBJ1-5; no firm D call. Looked up from germline, CDR1 is SGHDT and CDR2 is YYEEEE. The CDR3 consists of 15 residues. V lost 0 bases and J 1 base, leaving 8 bases between the germline ends. In nucleotides, the CDR3 is TGTGCCAGCAGCTTGGAAGGTGTCAGCAATCAGCCCCAGCATTTT. This sequence encodes CASSLEGVSNQPQHF. Combining the CDR3 with reference TRBV5-6 and TRBJ1-5 gives the whole variable domain DAGVTQSPTHLIKTRGQQVTLRCSPKSGHDTVSWYQQALGQGPQFIFQYYEEEERQRGNFPDRFSGHQFPNYSSELNVNALLLGDSALYLCASSLEGVSNQPQHFGDGTRLSIL.

The rearrangement uses TRBV6-1 and TRBJ2-5; 8 bases are a match to TRBD2. After removal of 3 bases from V and 5 bases from J, the junction contained 11 bases not matched to a gene. Germline loops: CDR1 MNHNS, CDR2 SASEGT. The CDR3 consists of 16 residues. The CDR3 loop reads CASSDAGGRARETQYF. DNA of the CDR3: TGTGCCAGCAGTGATGCGGGGGGCAGAGCTCGGGAGACCCAGTACTTC.

This clone has a single count. The V gene is TRBV18, the J gene TRBJ1-4, with TRBD1 matching 7 bases. The V gene's germline CDR1 is KGHSH and CDR2 LQKENI. The CDR3 has 16 residues. The ends lost 5 bases at V and 5 bases at J; junction bases unmatched: 11. CDR3 bases: TGTGCCAGCTCAACAAACCGACAGGGACTCAATGAAAAACTGTTTTTT. It encodes CASSTNRQGLNEKLFF.

This chain uses TRBV7-3 with TRBJ2-6, with D unclear. The V end was cut by 2 bases, the J end by 0 bases, with 8 bases between. CDR1 SGHTA and CDR2 FQGTGA come from the germline V gene. The CDR3 loop spans 16 amino acids. CDR3 sequence (DNA): TGTGCCAGCAGCTTAGCTCGGGTCTCTGGGGCCAACGTCCTGACTTTC. Protein: CASSLARVSGANVLTF.

The chain links TRBV7-6 to TRBJ1-1; 7 nucleotides match TRBD1. The CDR3 is 15 amino acids. Trimming at V came to 5 bases and at J to 2 bases, leaving 8 bases not matched to a gene. CDR1 and CDR2 from the germline V gene are SGHVS and FNYEAQ. The CDR3 here is CASSPGGRFNTEAFF. CDR3 DNA sequence: TGTGCCAGCAGCCCAGGGGGACGGTTTAACACTGAAGCTTTCTTT. Looking up the rest from reference TRBV7-6 and TRBJ1-1 gives the full variable domain: GAGVSQSPRYKVTKRGQDVALRCDPISGHVSLYWYRQALGQGPEFLTYFNYEAQQDKSGLPNDRFSAERPEGSISTLTIQRTEQRDSAMYRCASSPGGRFNTEAFFGQGTRLTVV.